The rows below give T cell receptor beta chains drawn from one sample of a study of PD-L1 blockade in urothelial cancer. Profiled with immunoSEQ multiplex PCR; TCRdb holds only in-frame clones, not every one. The sample includes around 100,000 clones, approximately 85% of them seen just once. The sequencing used PBMCs, collected around atezolizumab (anti-PD-L1) treatment. The receptors here all came from a man in his fifties with urothelial cancer. CDR3s include the opening cysteine and the closing phenylalanine or tryptophan. Each record gives: V gene, J gene, clone size, D gene, CDR3 protein, CDR3 DNA. A D gene is named only where the DNA matches it firmly. A clone size is listed for some rows: how often the clone was seen (once, few, many), or a class if it is expanded.

v_gene: TRBV5-8; j_gene: TRBJ1-5; abundance: -; d_gene: -; CDR3aa: CASSLARAGHQPQHF; CDR3nt: TGTGCCAGCAGCTTGGCTCGGGCAGGGCATCAGCCCCAGCATTTT
v_gene: TRBV9; j_gene: TRBJ1-1; abundance: -; d_gene: TRBD1; CDR3aa: CASSNQGDSEAFF; CDR3nt: TGTGCCAGCAGCAACCAGGGGGATAGTGAAGCTTTCTTT
v_gene: TRBV4-1; j_gene: TRBJ2-7; abundance: once; d_gene: TRBD1; CDR3aa: CASSHSDRGNEQYF; CDR3nt: TGCGCCAGCAGCCACTCTGACAGGGGGAACGAGCAGTACTTC
v_gene: TRBV11-1; j_gene: TRBJ2-4; abundance: -; d_gene: TRBD1; CDR3aa: CASSSSIDRGIGIQYF; CDR3nt: TGTGCCAGCAGCTCATCTATTGACAGGGGTATCGGCATTCAGTACTTC
v_gene: TRBV4-2; j_gene: TRBJ2-3; abundance: -; d_gene: TRBD2; CDR3aa: CASSQDRTSGRAREGTDTQYF; CDR3nt: TGTGCCAGCAGCCAAGATAGGACTAGCGGGAGGGCCAGGGAGGGCACAGATACGCAGTATTTT
v_gene: TRBV7-9; j_gene: TRBJ2-7; abundance: -; d_gene: TRBD1; CDR3aa: CASSNTGARNSYEQYF; CDR3nt: TGTGCCAGCAGCAACACAGGGGCCCGCAACTCCTACGAGCAGTACTTC
v_gene: TRBV28; j_gene: TRBJ2-5; abundance: -; d_gene: TRBD1; CDR3aa: CASSDDRGRRETQYF; CDR3nt: TGTGCCAGCAGTGATGATAGGGGGCGGCGTGAGACCCAGTACTTC
v_gene: TRBV2; j_gene: TRBJ1-4; abundance: -; d_gene: TRBD1; CDR3aa: CASRNRGRGTTNEKLFF; CDR3nt: TGTGCCAGCAGAAACAGGGGTAGAGGGACAACTAATGAAAAACTGTTTTTT
v_gene: TRBV7-2; j_gene: TRBJ2-3; abundance: -; d_gene: -; CDR3aa: CASSLVREPRDTQYF; CDR3nt: TGTGCCAGCAGCTTAGTTCGGGAGCCTAGAGATACGCAGTATTTT
v_gene: TRBV11-2; j_gene: TRBJ2-2; abundance: -; d_gene: TRBD2; CDR3aa: CASSLVLAGGRELFF; CDR3nt: TGTGCCAGCAGCTTAGTACTAGCGGGAGGAAGGGAGCTGTTTTTT
v_gene: TRBV5-1; j_gene: TRBJ2-1; abundance: -; d_gene: TRBD2; CDR3aa: CASSLAHLAGGGNEQFF; CDR3nt: TGCGCCAGCAGCTTGGCCCATCTCGCGGGAGGCGGCAATGAGCAGTTCTTC
v_gene: TRBV18; j_gene: TRBJ2-1; abundance: -; d_gene: TRBD2; CDR3aa: CASSFIATSVNNEQFF; CDR3nt: TGTGCCAGCTCGTTTATCGCGACTAGCGTGAACAATGAGCAGTTCTTC
v_gene: TRBV18; j_gene: TRBJ2-5; abundance: -; d_gene: -; CDR3aa: CASSPRQGETQYF; CDR3nt: TGTGCCAGCTCACCAAGGCAGGGGGAGACCCAGTACTTC
v_gene: TRBV12-5; j_gene: TRBJ1-3; abundance: -; d_gene: -; CDR3aa: CASGVSSGNTIYF; CDR3nt: TGTGCTAGTGGCGTTTCCTCTGGAAACACCATATATTTT
v_gene: TRBV5-5; j_gene: TRBJ2-5; abundance: -; d_gene: -; CDR3aa: CASSFGRAETQYF; CDR3nt: TGTGCCAGCAGCTTTGGCAGGGCAGAGACCCAGTACTTC
v_gene: TRBV6-5; j_gene: TRBJ2-1; abundance: -; d_gene: -; CDR3aa: CASNTMGSGNEQFF; CDR3nt: TGTGCCAGCAACACAATGGGGAGTGGGAATGAGCAGTTCTTC
v_gene: TRBV18; j_gene: TRBJ2-7; abundance: -; d_gene: -; CDR3aa: CASSPTGNSYEQYF; CDR3nt: TGTGCCAGCTCACCCACAGGGAACTCCTACGAGCAGTACTTC
v_gene: TRBV5-6; j_gene: TRBJ2-1; abundance: -; d_gene: -; CDR3aa: CASSFMASHNEQFF; CDR3nt: TGTGCCAGCAGCTTCATGGCTAGCCACAATGAGCAGTTCTTC
v_gene: TRBV5-1; j_gene: TRBJ2-7; abundance: -; d_gene: -; CDR3aa: CASSLGSGMGRNF; CDR3nt: TGCGCCAGCAGCTTGGGTTCGGGGATGGGCAGAAACTTC
v_gene: TRBV25-1; j_gene: TRBJ2-7; abundance: -; d_gene: TRBD1; CDR3aa: CASSPGQDTYEQYF; CDR3nt: TGTGCCAGCAGCCCCGGACAGGATACCTACGAGCAGTACTTC
v_gene: TRBV5-1; j_gene: TRBJ2-7; abundance: -; d_gene: TRBD1; CDR3aa: CASKKTGTASYEQYF; CDR3nt: TGCGCCAGCAAAAAAACCGGGACAGCTTCCTACGAGCAGTACTTC
v_gene: TRBV5-5; j_gene: TRBJ2-1; abundance: -; d_gene: TRBD2; CDR3aa: CASSLGTSALMQFF; CDR3nt: TGTGCCAGCAGCTTGGGGACTAGCGCCTTGATGCAGTTCTTC
v_gene: TRBV11-2; j_gene: TRBJ2-2; abundance: -; d_gene: -; CDR3aa: CASSLDKSRGGELFF; CDR3nt: TGTGCCAGCAGCTTAGATAAGAGCAGGGGCGGGGAGCTGTTTTTT
v_gene: TRBV9; j_gene: TRBJ1-2; abundance: -; d_gene: TRBD1; CDR3aa: CASSVDWGARGRGGYTF; CDR3nt: TGTGCCAGCAGCGTAGATTGGGGCGCGAGGGGGCGCGGTGGCTACACCTTC
v_gene: TRBV18; j_gene: TRBJ1-4; abundance: -; d_gene: -; CDR3aa: CASSGGINEKLFF; CDR3nt: TGTGCCAGCTCCGGGGGAATTAATGAAAAACTGTTTTTT
v_gene: TRBV19; j_gene: TRBJ1-5; abundance: -; d_gene: -; CDR3aa: CASSIGREQPQHF; CDR3nt: TGTGCCAGTAGTATAGGGAGGGAACAGCCCCAGCATTTT
v_gene: TRBV6-5; j_gene: TRBJ1-2; abundance: many; d_gene: -; CDR3aa: CASSSLDSGRAGYTF; CDR3nt: TGTGCCAGCAGTTCTCTCGATTCGGGAAGAGCTGGCTACACCTTC
v_gene: TRBV13; j_gene: TRBJ2-1; abundance: -; d_gene: -; CDR3aa: CASSLGLAASYNEQFF; CDR3nt: TGTGCCAGCAGCTTAGGGTTAGCGGCCTCCTACAATGAGCAGTTCTTC
v_gene: TRBV19; j_gene: TRBJ1-4; abundance: -; d_gene: TRBD1; CDR3aa: CASSIIPGQAINEKLFF; CDR3nt: TGTGCCAGTAGCATCATACCGGGACAGGCAATTAATGAAAAACTGTTTTTT
v_gene: TRBV19; j_gene: TRBJ2-4; abundance: -; d_gene: TRBD2; CDR3aa: CASSALAGVGKNIQYF; CDR3nt: TGTGCCAGTAGTGCCCTAGCGGGAGTCGGGAAAAACATTCAGTACTTC
v_gene: TRBV29-1; j_gene: TRBJ2-7; abundance: few; d_gene: -; CDR3aa: CSVGREGAEQYF; CDR3nt: TGCAGCGTTGGACGGGAGGGGGCCGAGCAGTACTTC
v_gene: TRBV5-1; j_gene: TRBJ2-7; abundance: -; d_gene: TRBD1; CDR3aa: CASTPGDRGTYEQYF; CDR3nt: TGCGCCAGCACCCCCGGGGACAGGGGCACCTACGAGCAGTACTTC
v_gene: TRBV5-5; j_gene: TRBJ1-2; abundance: -; d_gene: TRBD1; CDR3aa: CASRPGQGWVLGYTF; CDR3nt: TGTGCCAGCAGGCCGGGACAGGGATGGGTTTTAGGCTACACCTTC
v_gene: TRBV28; j_gene: TRBJ2-1; abundance: -; d_gene: -; CDR3aa: CASRRTGIVAYNEQFF; CDR3nt: TGTGCCAGCAGGAGAACCGGGATCGTCGCCTACAATGAGCAGTTCTTC
v_gene: TRBV6-1; j_gene: TRBJ1-1; abundance: -; d_gene: -; CDR3aa: CARSRRRGWDTEAFF; CDR3nt: TGTGCCAGGTCCAGACGCAGGGGATGGGACACTGAAGCTTTCTTT
v_gene: TRBV29-1; j_gene: TRBJ2-1; abundance: -; d_gene: TRBD1; CDR3aa: CSAQIGQGADEQFF; CDR3nt: TGCAGCGCTCAGATTGGACAGGGGGCGGATGAGCAGTTCTTC
v_gene: TRBV6-1; j_gene: TRBJ1-1; abundance: few; d_gene: TRBD1; CDR3aa: CASSEWDRNSFF; CDR3nt: TGTGCCAGCAGTGAATGGGACAGGAACTCTTTCTTT
v_gene: TRBV2; j_gene: TRBJ2-7; abundance: -; d_gene: TRBD2; CDR3aa: CASSTSGTSGEQYF; CDR3nt: TGTGCCAGCAGTACTAGCGGGACGTCAGGAGAGCAGTACTTC
v_gene: TRBV6-5; j_gene: TRBJ1-1; abundance: -; d_gene: TRBD1; CDR3aa: CASRRDRGNTEAFF; CDR3nt: TGTGCCAGCAGACGGGACAGGGGGAACACTGAAGCTTTCTTT
v_gene: TRBV28; j_gene: TRBJ2-7; abundance: -; d_gene: -; CDR3aa: CASSLGSYEQYF; CDR3nt: TGTGCCAGCAGCCTAGGCTCATACGAGCAGTACTTC
v_gene: TRBV19; j_gene: TRBJ1-2; abundance: -; d_gene: -; CDR3aa: CASSISGGGGYTF; CDR3nt: TGTGCCAGTAGTATATCTGGGGGCGGAGGCTACACCTTC
v_gene: TRBV7-9; j_gene: TRBJ1-1; abundance: -; d_gene: -; CDR3aa: CASSRDRGTEAFF; CDR3nt: TGTGCCAGCAGCAGGGATCGGGGCACTGAAGCTTTCTTT
v_gene: TRBV14; j_gene: TRBJ2-2; abundance: once; d_gene: -; CDR3aa: CASSHRGTGELFF; CDR3nt: TGTGCCAGCAGCCACAGGGGCACCGGGGAGCTGTTTTTT
v_gene: TRBV6-5; j_gene: TRBJ2-7; abundance: -; d_gene: -; CDR3aa: CASSYGGGAPHEQYF; CDR3nt: TGTGCCAGCAGTTACGGGGGGGGCGCTCCCCACGAGCAGTACTTC
v_gene: TRBV18; j_gene: TRBJ1-5; abundance: -; d_gene: -; CDR3aa: CASSPGTDKGQPQHF; CDR3nt: TGTGCCAGCTCACCAGGAACGGACAAAGGTCAGCCCCAGCATTTT
v_gene: TRBV27; j_gene: TRBJ2-3; abundance: -; d_gene: -; CDR3aa: CASKSLSTDTQYF; CDR3nt: TGTGCCAGCAAATCCCTTAGCACAGATACGCAGTATTTT
v_gene: TRBV18; j_gene: TRBJ2-7; abundance: -; d_gene: TRBD1; CDR3aa: CASSPFAGQGASHEQYF; CDR3nt: TGTGCCAGCTCACCATTCGCCGGACAGGGGGCTTCTCACGAGCAGTACTTC
v_gene: TRBV5-6; j_gene: TRBJ2-5; abundance: -; d_gene: -; CDR3aa: CASSLGQQETQYF; CDR3nt: TGTGCCAGCAGCTTAGGACAGCAAGAGACCCAGTACTTC
v_gene: TRBV19; j_gene: TRBJ1-5; abundance: once; d_gene: -; CDR3aa: CASSIIGLQPQHF; CDR3nt: TGTGCCAGTAGTATAATTGGGCTCCAGCCCCAGCATTTT